This T cell receptor beta chain derives from a study of regulatory T cells in long-lasting Graves disease. Indicated time point: persistent/refractory GD, antithyroid drugs over 5 years with positive TRAb. The TCR library was made from RNA extracted from PBMCs. CDR3 regions were amplified by Arm-PCR using iRepertoire HTBI primers to build TCR beta libraries. As processed by the authors: Sample data revealed 60 to 80 TRBV and some 14 TRBJ segments. A single record per CDR3 protein comes from TCRdb applying MiXCR to the multiplex PCR reads. The V and J calls here are based on TCRdb, not the publication. Of some 450,000 distinct CDR3 sequences in the sample, about a quarter were seen once. Germline assignment: CDR1 MDHEN and CDR2 SYDVKM. CDR3 size: 14 residues. V was clipped by 4 bases and J by 5 bases; unmatched bases: 6. This clonotype came up many times. Its antigen is currently unknown. Whole-study findings and limits: Persistent-disease Graves' patients showed less TCR diversity than new cases. New patients shared fewer public clonotypes (about 1,000) than persistent patients did (over 2,500). Persistent cases favored TRBV28, TRBJ1-2 and TRBJ2-5.

The sample here was peripheral blood mononuclear cells (PBMCs), taken when the disease was refractory, from a patient treated with antithyroid drugs. This clonotype was sampled from a female donor with Graves disease. The chain carries TRBV28 and TRBJ2-5, with 8 bases lining up with TRBD2. CDR3 residues: CASSSRGTRETQYF. CDR3 DNA: TGTGCCAGCAGTTCCCGGGGGACTAGGGAGACCCAGTACTTC.